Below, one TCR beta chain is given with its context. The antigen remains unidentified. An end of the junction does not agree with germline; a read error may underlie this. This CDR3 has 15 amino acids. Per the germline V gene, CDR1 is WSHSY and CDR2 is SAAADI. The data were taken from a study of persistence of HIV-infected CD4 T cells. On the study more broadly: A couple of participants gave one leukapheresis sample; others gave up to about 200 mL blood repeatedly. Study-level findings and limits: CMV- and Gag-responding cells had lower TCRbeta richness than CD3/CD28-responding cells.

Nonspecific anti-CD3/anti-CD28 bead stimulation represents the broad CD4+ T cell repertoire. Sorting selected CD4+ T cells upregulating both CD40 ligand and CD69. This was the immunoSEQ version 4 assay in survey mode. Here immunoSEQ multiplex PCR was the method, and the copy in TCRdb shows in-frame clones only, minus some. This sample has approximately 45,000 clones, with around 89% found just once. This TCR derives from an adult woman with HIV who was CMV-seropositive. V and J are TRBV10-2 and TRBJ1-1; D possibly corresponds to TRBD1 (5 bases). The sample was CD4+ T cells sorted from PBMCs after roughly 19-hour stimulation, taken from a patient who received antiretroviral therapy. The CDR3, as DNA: TGCGCCAGCAGTGAGCAGGGTTGGGAGAACGCTGAAGCTTTCTTT. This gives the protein CASSEQGWENAEAFF.